Listed below are T cell receptor beta chains from one sample, sequenced in a study of cytotoxic CD8 clonotypes in ibrutinib-treated CLL. Libraries were prepared by immunoSEQ multiplex PCR; TCRdb keeps only in-frame clonotypes and omits some of them. The sample has about 58,000 clones, over 60% seen once. The input for sequencing was PBMCs, taken after 12 months of ibrutinib treatment. These receptors were collected from a human donor with chronic lymphocytic leukemia. The CDR3 runs from the conserved cysteine through the conserved F or W. The D gene is left open where the match is weak. Clone size is not always given. Where it is, it says once, few, many or a class for expanded clones.

V gene	D gene	clone size	J gene	CDR3 protein	CDR3 DNA
TRBV7-3	TRBD2	NA	TRBJ2-1	CASSIRLAGMNEQFF	TGTGCCAGCAGCATCAGACTAGCGGGCATGAATGAGCAGTTCTTC
TRBV6-5	NA	NA	TRBJ1-1	CASGRGTARGTEAFF	TGTGCCAGCGGGCGGGGAACAGCCCGCGGGACTGAAGCTTTCTTT
TRBV30	NA	NA	TRBJ2-2	CAWLAYDTGELFF	TGTGCCTGGCTAGCGTACGACACCGGGGAGCTGTTTTTT
TRBV6-5	NA	few	TRBJ2-3	CASRASTDTQYF	TGTGCCAGCAGGGCTAGCACAGATACGCAGTATTTT
TRBV7-2	NA	NA	TRBJ2-7	CASSLALGTVRLYEQYF	TGTGCCAGCAGCTTAGCGCTTGGCACCGTCCGGCTCTACGAGCAGTACTTC
TRBV4-2	NA	few	TRBJ1-5	CASSREMGNQPQHF	TGTGCCAGCAGCCGAGAGATGGGCAATCAGCCCCAGCATTTT
TRBV7-6	NA	NA	TRBJ2-5	CASSLARSRETQYF	TGTGCCAGCAGCTTAGCGCGTTCGAGGGAGACCCAGTACTTC
TRBV5-1	TRBD2	NA	TRBJ2-1	CASSSTSGSYNEQFF	TGCGCCAGCAGCTCCACTAGCGGATCCTACAATGAGCAGTTCTTC
TRBV21-1	NA	NA	TRBJ2-3	CASSKGDATDTQYF	TGTGCCAGCAGCAAAGGAGACGCCACAGATACGCAGTATTTT
TRBV27	TRBD1	NA	TRBJ2-1	CASSSGTAYYNEQFF	TGTGCCAGCAGTTCCGGGACAGCTTATTACAATGAGCAGTTCTTC
TRBV27	NA	NA	TRBJ2-2	CASSGVWTEHTGELFF	TGTGCCAGCAGTGGGGTTTGGACAGAGCACACCGGGGAGCTGTTTTTT
TRBV7-9	TRBD2	NA	TRBJ2-7	CASSGNRGTSGNEQYF	TGTGCCAGCAGCGGGAACAGGGGGACTAGCGGCAACGAGCAGTACTTC
TRBV27	NA	NA	TRBJ2-6	CASSFFFNVGSGANVLTF	TGTGCCAGCAGTTTTTTTTTCAATGTGGGTTCTGGGGCCAACGTCCTGACTTTC
TRBV28	NA	NA	TRBJ2-7	CASGGGPYEQYF	TGTGCCAGCGGTGGGGGGCCCTACGAGCAGTACTTC
TRBV15	NA	NA	TRBJ2-3	CATSYWEAFTDTQYF	TGTGCCACCAGCTACTGGGAGGCTTTCACAGATACGCAGTATTTT
TRBV5-1	NA	NA	TRBJ2-1	CASSFSAANNEQFF	TGCGCCAGCAGCTTCTCAGCGGCCAACAATGAGCAGTTCTTC
TRBV19	NA	NA	TRBJ2-3	CASSSSTGQSTDTQYF	TGTGCCAGTAGTTCCTCTACAGGGCAGAGCACAGATACGCAGTATTTT
TRBV18	NA	few	TRBJ1-1	CASSLDSLNTEAFF	TGTGCCAGCTCTCTTGACAGCCTGAACACTGAAGCTTTCTTT
TRBV27	NA	NA	TRBJ2-2	CASSPYTGELFF	TGTGCCAGCAGTCCTTACACCGGGGAGCTGTTTTTT
TRBV5-4	TRBD1	NA	TRBJ2-5	CASSREGSQGAMETQYF	TGTGCCAGCAGCCGGGAAGGATCCCAGGGGGCTATGGAGACCCAGTACTTC
TRBV28	NA	NA	TRBJ1-1	CASSLSGPRVAFF	TGTGCCAGCAGTTTATCAGGGCCGAGAGTAGCTTTCTTT
TRBV13	NA	once	TRBJ2-2	CASKRYETGELFF	TGTGCCAGCAAGAGGTACGAGACCGGGGAGCTGTTTTTT
TRBV4-1	NA	NA	TRBJ1-2	CASSLLAVSGTGYGYTF	TGCGCCAGCAGCCTCCTGGCGGTGTCAGGGACTGGCTATGGCTACACCTTC
TRBV6-6	NA	NA	TRBJ2-2	CASSRGDTGELFF	TGTGCCAGCAGTAGAGGGGACACCGGGGAGCTGTTTTTT
TRBV7-6	NA	NA	TRBJ2-2	CASSFDSAGELFF	TGTGCCAGCAGCTTCGACAGTGCCGGGGAGCTGTTTTTT
TRBV28	NA	NA	TRBJ2-7	CASSRESEQYF	TGTGCCAGCAGTCGCGAATCTGAGCAGTACTTC
TRBV29-1	NA	NA	TRBJ2-2	CSGGDPGELFF	TGCAGCGGGGGGGATCCAGGGGAGCTGTTTTTT
TRBV2	NA	once	TRBJ1-3	CASSSTGTPSGNTIYF	TGTGCCAGCAGTTCCACAGGGACCCCCTCTGGAAACACCATATATTTT
TRBV4-2	NA	once	TRBJ1-2	CASSQPGEGSYGYTF	TGTGCCAGCAGCCAACCAGGGGAGGGTTCCTATGGCTACACCTTC